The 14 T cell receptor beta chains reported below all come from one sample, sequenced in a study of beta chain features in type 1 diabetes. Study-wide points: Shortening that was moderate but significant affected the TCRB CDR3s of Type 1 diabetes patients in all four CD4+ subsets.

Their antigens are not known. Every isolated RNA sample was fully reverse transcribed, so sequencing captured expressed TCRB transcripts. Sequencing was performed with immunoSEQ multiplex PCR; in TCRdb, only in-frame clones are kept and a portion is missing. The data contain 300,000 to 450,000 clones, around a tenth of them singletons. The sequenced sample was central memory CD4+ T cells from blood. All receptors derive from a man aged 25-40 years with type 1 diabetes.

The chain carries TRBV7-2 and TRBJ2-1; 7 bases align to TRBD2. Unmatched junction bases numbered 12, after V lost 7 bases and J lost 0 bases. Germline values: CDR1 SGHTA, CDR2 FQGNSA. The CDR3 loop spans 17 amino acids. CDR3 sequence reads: CASKVRAGSSSYNEQFF. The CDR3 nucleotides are TGTGCCAGCAAGGTGAGAGCGGGATCGAGCTCCTACAATGAGCAGTTCTTC.

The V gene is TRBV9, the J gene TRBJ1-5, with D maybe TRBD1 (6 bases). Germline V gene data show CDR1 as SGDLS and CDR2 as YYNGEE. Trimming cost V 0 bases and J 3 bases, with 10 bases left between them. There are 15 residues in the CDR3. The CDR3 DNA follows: TGTGCCAGCAGCGTAGACGGGGGGCTCAATCAGCCCCAGCATTTT. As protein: CASSVDGGLNQPQHF. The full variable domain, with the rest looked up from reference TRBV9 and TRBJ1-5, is DSGVTQTPKHLITATGQRVTLRCSPRSGDLSVYWYQQSLDQGLQFLIQYYNGEERAKGNILERFSAQQFPDLHSELNLSSLELGDSALYFCASSVDGGLNQPQHFGDGTRLSIL.

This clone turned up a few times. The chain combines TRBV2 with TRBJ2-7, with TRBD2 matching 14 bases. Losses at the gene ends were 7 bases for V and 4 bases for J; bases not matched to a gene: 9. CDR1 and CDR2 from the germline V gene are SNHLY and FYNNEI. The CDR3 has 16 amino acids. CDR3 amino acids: CASTNQGTSGSYEQYF. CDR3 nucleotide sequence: TGTGCCAGCACCAATCAGGGGACTAGCGGGAGTTACGAGCAGTACTTC.

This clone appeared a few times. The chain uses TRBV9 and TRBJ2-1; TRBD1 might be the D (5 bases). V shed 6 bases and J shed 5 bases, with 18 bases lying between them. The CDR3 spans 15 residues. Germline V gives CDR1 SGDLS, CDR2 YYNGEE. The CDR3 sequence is CASNLGATTDNEQFF. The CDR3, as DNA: TGTGCCAGCAACCTAGGGGCTACGACAGACAATGAGCAGTTCTTC. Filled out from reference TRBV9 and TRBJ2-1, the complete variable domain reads DSGVTQTPKHLITATGQRVTLRCSPRSGDLSVYWYQQSLDQGLQFLIQYYNGEERAKGNILERFSAQQFPDLHSELNLSSLELGDSALYFCASNLGATTDNEQFFGPGTRLTVL.

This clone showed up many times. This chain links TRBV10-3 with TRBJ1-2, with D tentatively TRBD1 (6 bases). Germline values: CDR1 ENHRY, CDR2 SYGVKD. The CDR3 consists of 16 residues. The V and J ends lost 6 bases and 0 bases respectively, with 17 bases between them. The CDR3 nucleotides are TGTGCCATCAGCGACCCGACAGGCAGCCCTAACTATGGCTACACCTTC. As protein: CAISDPTGSPNYGYTF.

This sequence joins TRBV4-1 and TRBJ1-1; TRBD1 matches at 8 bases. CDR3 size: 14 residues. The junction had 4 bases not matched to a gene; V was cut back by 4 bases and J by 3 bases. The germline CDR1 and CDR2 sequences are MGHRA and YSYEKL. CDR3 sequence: CASSRQGADTEAFF. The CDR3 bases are TGCGCCAGCAGCCGTCAGGGGGCGGACACTGAAGCTTTCTTT.

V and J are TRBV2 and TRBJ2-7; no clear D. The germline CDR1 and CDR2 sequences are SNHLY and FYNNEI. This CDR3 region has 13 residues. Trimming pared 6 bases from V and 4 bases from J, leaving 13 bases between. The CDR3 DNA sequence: TGTGCCAGCAGCCCTCAAACTGAGTACGAGCAGTACTTC. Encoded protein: CASSPQTEYEQYF.

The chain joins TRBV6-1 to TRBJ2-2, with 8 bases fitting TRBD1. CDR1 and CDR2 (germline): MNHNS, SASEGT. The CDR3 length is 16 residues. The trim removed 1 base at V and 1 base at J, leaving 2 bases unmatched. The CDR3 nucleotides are TGTGCCAGCAGTGAAGTAACAGGGGGGAACACCGGGGAGCTGTTTTTT. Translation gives CASSEVTGGNTGELFF.

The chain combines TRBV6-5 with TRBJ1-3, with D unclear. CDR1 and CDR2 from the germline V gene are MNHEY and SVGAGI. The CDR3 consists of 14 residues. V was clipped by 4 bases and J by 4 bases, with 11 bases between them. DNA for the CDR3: TGTGCCAGCAGTTTCTCAAGTTCCGGAAACACCATATATTTT. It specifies CASSFSSSGNTIYF.

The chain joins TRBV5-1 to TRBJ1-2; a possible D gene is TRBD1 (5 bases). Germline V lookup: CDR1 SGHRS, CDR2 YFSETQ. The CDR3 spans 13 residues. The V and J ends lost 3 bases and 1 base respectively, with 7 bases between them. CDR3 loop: CASSSQGNYGYTF. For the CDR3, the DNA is TGCGCCAGCAGCTCCCAGGGTAACTATGGCTACACCTTC.

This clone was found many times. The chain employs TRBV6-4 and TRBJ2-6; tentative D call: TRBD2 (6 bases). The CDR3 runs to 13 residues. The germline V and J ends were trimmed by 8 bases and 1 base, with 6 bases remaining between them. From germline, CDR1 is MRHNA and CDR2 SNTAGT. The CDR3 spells CASGGSGANVLTF. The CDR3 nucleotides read TGTGCCAGCGGGGGGTCTGGGGCCAACGTCCTGACTTTC.

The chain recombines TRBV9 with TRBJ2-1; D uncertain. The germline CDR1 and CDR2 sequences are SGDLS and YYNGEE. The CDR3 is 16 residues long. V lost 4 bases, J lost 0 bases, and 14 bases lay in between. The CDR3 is CASSPAGSSSYNEQFF. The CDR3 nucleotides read TGTGCCAGCAGCCCGGCCGGGTCCAGCTCCTACAATGAGCAGTTCTTC.

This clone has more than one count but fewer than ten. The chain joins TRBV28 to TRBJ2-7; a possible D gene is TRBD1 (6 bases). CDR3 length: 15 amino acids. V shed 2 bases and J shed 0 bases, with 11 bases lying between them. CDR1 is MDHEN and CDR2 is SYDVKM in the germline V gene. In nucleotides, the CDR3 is TGTGCCAGCAGTTTAACCAGGGGTAACTCCTACGAGCAGTACTTC. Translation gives CASSLTRGNSYEQYF.

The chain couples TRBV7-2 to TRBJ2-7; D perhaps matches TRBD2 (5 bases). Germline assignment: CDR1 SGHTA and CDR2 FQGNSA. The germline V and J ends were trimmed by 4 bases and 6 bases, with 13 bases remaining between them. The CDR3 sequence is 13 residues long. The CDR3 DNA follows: TGTGCCAGCAGCTCCATGGGCGGGTCCGAGCAGTACTTC. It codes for CASSSMGGSEQYF.